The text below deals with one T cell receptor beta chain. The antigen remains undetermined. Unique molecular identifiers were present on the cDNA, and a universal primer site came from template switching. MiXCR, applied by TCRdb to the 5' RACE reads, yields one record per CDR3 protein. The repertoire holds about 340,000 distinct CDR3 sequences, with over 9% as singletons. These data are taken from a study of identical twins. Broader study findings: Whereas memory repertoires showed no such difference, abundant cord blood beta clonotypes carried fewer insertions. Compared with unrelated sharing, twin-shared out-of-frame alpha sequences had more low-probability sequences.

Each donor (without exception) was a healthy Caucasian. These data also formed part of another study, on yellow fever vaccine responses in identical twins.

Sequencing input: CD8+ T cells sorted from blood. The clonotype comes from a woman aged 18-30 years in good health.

The CDR3, as DNA: TGTGCCAGCAGCGGACAGGGTGTGGACAATGAGCAGTTCTTC. Its translation: CASSGQGVDNEQFF. J is TRBJ2-1 and V is TRBV11-3, with TRBD1 identical over 8 bases. With 5 bases clipped from V and 5 bases from J, the junction kept 5 bases outside the gene matches. The CDR3 is made up of 14 amino acids. Germline CDR1 SGHNT, CDR2 YENEEA.